The T cell receptor beta chain under discussion was sequenced for a study of blood T cells in healthy people across ages. This CDR3 has 14 amino acids. Germline-derived CDR1 and CDR2 are KGHSH and LQKENI. Whole-study findings and limits: The study regarded diversity estimates from one million T cells as underestimates.

A remark on this clonotype: Its specificity is unknown. A read error may account for a junction end that differs from germline.

Next came a second PCR, run for about 7 to 12 cycles, which used a sample-barcoded 5' primer along with a J-beta primer mix. MiXCR was run by TCRdb on the 5' RACE reads, yielding one entry per CDR3 protein. The sample contains roughly 500,000 distinct CDR3 sequences, 25% to 30% of which appear only once. This chain connects TRBV18 to TRBJ2-5; TRBD2 is a possible D gene (6 bases). The receptor comes from a woman aged 70-85 years in good health. Sequencing was carried out using blood. The chain's CDR3 is CASSPDWTMETQHF. CDR3 DNA: TGTGCCAGCTCACCAGATTGGACTATGGAGACCCAGCACTTC.